This T cell receptor (beta chain) derives from a study of blood T cell repertoires in COVID-19. Across the whole study: Spain, Italy and the United States supplied samples that represented acute and convalescent COVID-19.

Seattle enrolled patients during active infection and tracked them longitudinally. Under the authors' procedure: Amplification from reference gene primers served as the basis for estimated nucleated cell counts. Method: immunoSEQ multiplex PCR; TCRdb's copy keeps in-frame clones and lacks some. V and J calls and clone size come straight from that table; D and trimming were deduced from the DNA. This table holds roughly 460,000 clones, roughly 90% found once. The CDR3 spans 17 residues. The chain uses TRBV12-1 and TRBJ1-5; the table calls TRBD1, which could not be checked here. TRBV12-1 is termed a pseudogene. The sample consisted of peripheral blood. The source is a man aged 18 to 30 with COVID-19, enrolled during active disease. CDR3 region: CASSSLTGIPHNQPQHF. The CDR3 DNA is TGTGCCAGCAGCTCGCTGACAGGCATCCCCCACAATCAGCCCCAGCATTTT.